One sample yielded the 29 T cell receptor beta chains listed below, sequenced in a study of T cell repertoires in cytomegalovirus infection (dated by TCRdb to about 2019). Per the publication, the treatment or condition label means: in vitro stimulation with specific CMV peptide epitopes to enrich CMV-specific T cells. The sample was run on an Illumina HiSeq 1500. TCRdb cleaned the public reads at Q25 with fastp, built clones with MiXCR and kept in-frame beta chains. Merged by CDR3 protein, the rows form single entries marked with the most common genes and DNA. The sample includes approximately 730,000 distinct CDR3 sequences, with 25% to 35% observed a single time. The ten top clones hold about an eighth of the sample. For these receptors, no antigen is known. The source material was cultured CD8+ T cells from PBMCs, sampled from culture after CMV antigen stimulation. The receptors here all came from a human donor in good health (CMV status not recorded). Some clones in this sample may be carry-over from other donors' samples.

This rearrangement joins TRBV7-3 to TRBJ2-1, with D possibly TRBD1 on 6 matching bases. CDR1 and CDR2 (germline): SGHTA, FQGTGA. V was shortened by 5 bases and J by 0 bases, with 11 bases between the two germline ends. The CDR3 consists of 15 residues. In DNA form, the CDR3 reads TGTGCCAGCAGCCGAGACAGGACCTCCTACAATGAGCAGTTCTTC. It translates to CASSRDRTSYNEQFF.

The genes are TRBV9 and TRBJ1-5; D is unresolved. This CDR3 is built from 13 residues. In germline, CDR1 is SGDLS, CDR2 YYNGEE. With 0 bases removed from V and 6 bases from J, the gap between germline ends came to 7 bases. The CDR3 nucleotides read TGTGCCAGCAGCGTAGAAATAGTTCAGCCCCAGCATTTT. Translating gives CASSVEIVQPQHF. Full variable domain (rest looked up from reference TRBV9 and TRBJ1-5): DSGVTQTPKHLITATGQRVTLRCSPRSGDLSVYWYQQSLDQGLQFLIQYYNGEERAKGNILERFSAQQFPDLHSELNLSSLELGDSALYFCASSVEIVQPQHFGDGTRLSIL.

The genes are TRBV2 and TRBJ2-3; D is unclear. CDR1 is SNHLY and CDR2 is FYNNEI in the germline V gene. The CDR3 sequence is 14 residues long. V gave up 1 base and J gave up 4 bases, with 9 bases separating them. The CDR3 is CASSEGGPPDTQYF. CDR3 bases: TGTGCCAGCAGTGAAGGTGGACCGCCAGATACGCAGTATTTT.

The table lists this clonotype with a few counts. This chain uses TRBV5-1 with TRBJ1-2; no firm D call. Germline values: CDR1 SGHRS, CDR2 YFSETQ. CDR3 length: 15 residues. The V gene lost 1 base and the J gene lost 0 bases, with 10 bases spanning the gap. The CDR3 sequence: CASSLFAQTNYGYTF. CDR3 sequence (DNA): TGCGCCAGCAGCTTGTTCGCTCAGACTAACTATGGCTACACCTTC.

The sample holds a few counts of this clonotype. This chain joins TRBV19 and TRBJ1-4; TRBD1 aligns across 9 bases. The CDR3 is 15 residues long. V gave up 3 bases and J gave up 2 bases; unmatched junction bases: 1. Germline lookup yields CDR1 LNHDA and CDR2 SQIVND (reference sequence). CDR3 DNA: TGTGCCAGTAGTATGACAGGGGGGACTAATGAAAAACTGTTTTTT. This gives the protein CASSMTGGTNEKLFF.

This clonotype was seen only a few times. This chain links TRBV5-3 with TRBJ2-7, with D possibly being TRBD2 (6 bases). TRBV5-3 is an open reading frame, and its role is uncertain. This CDR3 spans 14 amino acids. V lost 8 bases to trimming and J lost 2 bases, with 17 bases between them. The CDR3 DNA is TGTGCCAGCAGCCCGGCGGGGTCTCCCTACGAGCAGTACGTC. Its protein product is CASSPAGSPYEQYV.

The V and J genes are TRBV12-3 or TRBV12-4 and TRBJ1-1, with TRBD1 as a possible D gene (5 bases). The length of the CDR3 is 14 residues. Trimming took 7 bases from V and 2 from J, leaving 14 bases between them. In DNA form, the CDR3 reads TGTGCCAGCATCATAACCGGGGGAAACACTGAAGCTTTCTTT. This sequence encodes CASIITGGNTEAFF.

The chain has TRBV28 and TRBJ2-3, with 16 nucleotides matching TRBD2. The CDR3 contains 18 residues. V gave up 2 bases and J gave up 5 bases; unmatched junction bases: 7. From germline, CDR1 is MDHEN and CDR2 SYDVKM. CDR3 sequence reads: CASSLGTSGGALGDTQYF. The CDR3 bases are TGTGCCAGCAGTTTAGGGACTAGCGGGGGGGCCCTGGGAGATACGCAGTATTTT. The variable domain in full, completed from reference TRBV28 and TRBJ2-3, reads DVKVTQSSRYLVKRTGEKVFLECVQDMDHENMFWYRQDPGLGLRLIYFSYDVKMKEKGDIPEGYSVSREKKERFSLILESASTNQTSMYLCASSLGTSGGALGDTQYFGPGTRLTVL.

This clonotype has a handful of counts. J is TRBJ1-2 and V is TRBV12-3 or TRBV12-4, with D maybe TRBD1 (5 bases). Trimming cost V 7 bases and J 0 bases, with 18 bases left between them. The CDR3 is made up of 16 amino acids. CDR3 protein: CASTRDPGGSNYGYTF. CDR3 nucleotides: TGTGCCAGCACCCGGGACCCAGGAGGCTCTAACTATGGCTACACCTTC.

This clonotype was picked up a small number of times. This chain links TRBV6-5 with TRBJ1-2, with D uncertain. Deletions cut 4 bases from V and 6 bases from J, with 12 bases between. The CDR3 runs 13 residues. CDR1 is MNHEY and CDR2 is SVGAGI in the germline V gene. The CDR3: CASSSVDANGYTF. The CDR3, as DNA: TGTGCCAGCAGTTCCGTGGACGCAAATGGCTACACCTTC.

This clonotype was counted between two and nine times. The rearrangement uses TRBV12-3 or TRBV12-4 and TRBJ1-1; D call uncertain. Trimming shortened V by 0 bases and J by 5 bases, and 10 bases separated the two germline ends. This CDR3 has 14 residues. CDR3 in DNA: TGTGCCAGCAGTTTAGCGAAGACCTGGACTGAAGCTTTCTTT. Its translation: CASSLAKTWTEAFF.

The genes are TRBV27 and TRBJ2-5, with TRBD2 matching over 9 bases. CDR1 is MNHEY and CDR2 is SMNVEV in the germline V gene (reference sequence). The CDR3 has 16 residues. The junction had 8 bases not matched to a gene; V was cut back by 4 bases and J by 2 bases. CDR3 region: CASSSVSGGSQETQYF. The CDR3 DNA reads TGTGCCAGCAGTTCAGTTAGCGGGGGCTCGCAAGAGACCCAGTACTTC.

The chain employs TRBV27 and TRBJ1-2; D uncertain. The germline V gene has CDR1 MNHEY and CDR2 SMNVEV (reference sequence). The length of the CDR3 is 14 residues. V was cut by 6 bases and J by 6 bases, with 17 bases left in between. The CDR3 protein is CASSPAPLGHGYTF. The CDR3 DNA reads TGTGCCAGCAGCCCGGCCCCGCTAGGTCATGGCTACACCTTC.

The chain has TRBV15 and TRBJ2-2; 9 bases are shared with TRBD2. Germline V gene sequence: CDR1 LNHNV, CDR2 YYDKDF (reference sequence). The CDR3 is made up of 14 amino acids. Losses at the gene ends were 0 bases for V and 10 bases for J; bases not matched to a gene: 3. The CDR3 nucleotides read TGTGCCACCAGCAGAGATCGCGGGGGGGTGGAGCTGTTTTTT. It specifies CATSRDRGGVELFF.

The gene calls are TRBV5-5 and TRBJ1-5; a possible D gene is TRBD1 (6 bases). Trimming removed 2 bases from V and 3 bases from J, with 12 bases in between. The germline CDR1 and CDR2 sequences are SGHKS and YYEKEE (reference sequence). This CDR3 has 15 amino acids. The DNA of the CDR3 is TGTGCCAGCAGCTTTTTACAGGGATTCAATCAGCCCCAGCATTTT. Its protein product is CASSFLQGFNQPQHF.

The chain is built from TRBV6-2 or TRBV6-3 and TRBJ2-3, with 9 bases fitting TRBD2. This CDR3 has 19 residues. Looked up from germline, CDR1 is MNHEY and CDR2 is SVGEGT. V lost 0 bases to trimming and J lost 3 bases; unmatched junction nucleotides: 13. The CDR3 reads CASSYSTRLSGGRTDTQYF. The CDR3 DNA reads TGTGCCAGCAGTTACTCAACCCGACTTAGCGGGGGACGGACAGATACGCAGTATTTT.

On this clonotype: With a much larger clone just one base away, this may be a read error. The chain employs TRBV7-2 and TRBJ1-1, with 8 bases that match TRBD1. There are 16 residues in the CDR3. Germline lookup yields CDR1 SGHTA and CDR2 FQGNSA. CDR3: CSSSTPAQGADTEAFF. For the CDR3, the DNA is TGTTCCAGCAGCACCCCGGCTCAGGGGGCGGACACTGAAGCTTTCTTT.

This sequence joins TRBV2 and TRBJ2-2; the D gene is possibly TRBD2 (5 bases). Looked up from germline, CDR1 is SNHLY and CDR2 is FYNNEI. CDR3 length: 14 residues. V dropped 1 base and J dropped 7 bases, with 10 bases sitting between them. The CDR3 bases are TGTGCCAGCAGTGAAGAGTGGGAGAGCGGGGAGCTGTTTTTT. This translates into CASSEEWESGELFF.

The chain recombines TRBV6-5 with TRBJ2-7; perhaps TRBD1 as D (6 bases). V lost 0 bases and J 1 base, leaving 22 bases between the germline ends. This CDR3 comprises 19 residues. Germline V gene lookup returns CDR1 MNHEY and CDR2 SVGAGI. CDR3 region: CASSYSKGDLAGSSYEQYF. CDR3 sequence (DNA): TGTGCCAGCAGTTACTCGAAGGGGGACCTCGCGGGCTCGTCCTACGAGCAGTACTTC.

This clonotype was counted many times. The rearrangement uses TRBV7-9 and TRBJ1-6; 9 bases align to TRBD1. J lost 6 bases, V lost 5 bases, and 5 bases had no gene match. Germline CDR1 SEHNR, CDR2 FQNEAQ (reference sequence). This CDR3 has 15 amino acids. The CDR3 loop reads CASSPGQGLNSPLHF. As DNA, the CDR3 is TGTGCCAGCAGCCCTGGACAGGGGCTTAATTCACCCCTCCACTTT.

The rearrangement links TRBV4-3 to TRBJ1-3; TRBD1 matches at 8 bases. This CDR3 is built from 14 residues. The germline CDR1 and CDR2 sequences are LGHNA and YSLEER. The ends lost 6 bases at V and 4 bases at J; junction bases unmatched: 5. CDR3 amino acids: CASRPQGAGNTIYF. For the CDR3, the DNA is TGCGCCAGCAGACCCCAGGGGGCGGGAAACACCATATATTTT.

This clonotype appeared many times. This chain connects TRBV7-2 to TRBJ2-1; 14 bases match TRBD2. Trimming took 5 bases from V and 3 from J; bases not matched to a gene: 6. This CDR3 region has 17 residues. Germline CDR1 reads SGHTA; CDR2 reads FQGNSA. The DNA of the CDR3 is TGTGCCAGCAGCCTCGGGACTAGCGGGGGATACTACAATGAGCAGTTCTTC. Amino acid sequence: CASSLGTSGGYYNEQFF.

This clonotype was detected a few times. V is TRBV7-6 and J is TRBJ2-7; 7 bases are shared with TRBD1. The CDR3 length is 13 residues. V was pared by 5 bases and J by 5 bases, with 6 bases of the junction left unmatched. Per germline, CDR1 SGHVS and CDR2 FNYEAQ. CDR3 DNA sequence: TGTGCCAGCAGCCCAGGGGGTGTCCACGAGCAGTACTTC. Protein product: CASSPGGVHEQYF.

This clonotype was recorded at least ten times. The V gene is TRBV7-9, the J gene TRBJ2-2, with 10 positions matching TRBD2. CDR3 length equals 15 residues. Germline loops: CDR1 SEHNR, CDR2 FQNEAQ (reference sequence). Trimming cost V 8 bases and J 2 bases; bases outside gene matches: 5. CDR3 residues: CASPGLATNTGELFF. CDR3 nucleotide sequence: TGTGCCAGCCCGGGACTAGCGACAAACACCGGGGAGCTGTTTTTT.

The chain has TRBV27 and TRBJ2-7; TRBD2 agrees at 9 bases. Trimming took 5 bases from V and 3 from J; bases not matched to a gene: 8. The CDR3 sequence is 15 residues long. Germline V CDR1 and CDR2: MNHEY, SMNVEV (reference sequence). The CDR3 loop is CASSERLAVSYEQYF. CDR3 sequence (DNA): TGTGCCAGCAGTGAGCGACTAGCGGTGAGCTACGAGCAGTACTTC.

This clonotype appeared a few times. The chain links TRBV2 to TRBJ2-5; D may be TRBD1 (6 bases). The CDR3 has 13 residues. V dropped 1 base and J dropped 5 bases, with 8 bases sitting between them. Germline V gene data show CDR1 as SNHLY and CDR2 as FYNNEI. CDR3 nucleotide sequence: TGTGCCAGCAGTGAAGGACAGGAGGAGACCCAGTACTTC. Its translation is CASSEGQEETQYF.

This clonotype has more than one count but fewer than ten. CDR3 bases: TGTGCCAGCAGCTCCCCTGTCGGGGGGGCCTTCGGGGAGCTGTTTTTT. Translated: CASSSPVGGAFGELFF. The chain links TRBV7-2 to TRBJ2-2, with TRBD2 matching 8 bases. The CDR3 is 16 residues long. Per germline, CDR1 SGHTA and CDR2 FQGNSA. V shed 4 bases, J shed 7 bases, and the junction held 11 bases outside the gene matches. The variable domain in full, with the rest retrieved from reference TRBV7-2 and TRBJ2-2, is GAGVSQSPSNKVTEKGKDVELRCDPISGHTALYWYRQSLGQGLEFLIYFQGNSAPDKSGLPSDRFSAERTGGSVSTLTIQRTQQEDSAVYLCASSSPVGGAFGELFFGEGSRLTVL.

Here the CDR3 DNA reads TGTGCCAGCAGCCGTGGGGTCCAACATGGCTACACCTTC. The encoded protein is CASSRGVQHGYTF. The chain recombines TRBV27 with TRBJ1-2; D is ambiguous. V dropped 6 bases and J dropped 6 bases, with 14 bases sitting between them. This CDR3 comprises 13 residues. Germline lookup yields CDR1 MNHEY and CDR2 SMNVEV (reference sequence).

The rearrangement uses TRBV10-1 and TRBJ2-1; unclear D gene. The length of the CDR3 is 13 residues. CDR1 and CDR2 from the germline V gene are WNHNN and SYGVQD (reference sequence). V lost 3 bases to trimming and J lost 6 bases, with 9 bases between them. The CDR3 region is CASSEKGGNEQFF. The CDR3, as DNA: TGCGCCAGCAGTGAAAAGGGTGGCAATGAGCAGTTCTTC.